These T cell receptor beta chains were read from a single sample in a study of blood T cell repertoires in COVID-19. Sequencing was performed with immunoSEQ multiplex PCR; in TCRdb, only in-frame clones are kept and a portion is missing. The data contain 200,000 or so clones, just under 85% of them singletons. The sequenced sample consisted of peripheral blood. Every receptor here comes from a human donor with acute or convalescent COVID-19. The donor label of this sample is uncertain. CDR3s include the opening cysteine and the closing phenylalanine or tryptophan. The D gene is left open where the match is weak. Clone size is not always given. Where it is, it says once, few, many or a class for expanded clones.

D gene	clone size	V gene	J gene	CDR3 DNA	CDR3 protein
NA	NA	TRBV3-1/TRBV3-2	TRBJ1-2	TGTGCCAGCAGCCAAGGGGGCTCGCAGGGGAGTGGCTACACCTTC	CASSQGGSQGSGYTF
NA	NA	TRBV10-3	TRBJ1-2	TGTGCCATCAGTGAGTCCCCCGGGACACTTTATGGCTACACCTTC	CAISESPGTLYGYTF
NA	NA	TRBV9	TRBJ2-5	TGTGCCAGCAGCGTAGCTACTTCAGGGGTCCGAGAGACCCAGTACTTC	CASSVATSGVRETQYF
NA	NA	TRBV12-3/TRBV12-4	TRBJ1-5	TGTGCCAGCAGCCTCGGAGTACACCAGCATTTT	CASSLGVHQHF
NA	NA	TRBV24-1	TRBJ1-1	TGTGCCACCGCACCCACCCGGGGGGCTGGAGCTTTCTTT	CATAPTRGAGAFF
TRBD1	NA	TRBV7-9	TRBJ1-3	TGTGCCAGCAGCTTAAGGACAGGGAGCTCTGGAAACACCATATATTTT	CASSLRTGSSGNTIYF
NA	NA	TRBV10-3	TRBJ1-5	TGTGCCATCAGCAGGTCACCAGATCAGCCCCAGCATTTT	CAISRSPDQPQHF
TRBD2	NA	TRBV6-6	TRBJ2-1	TGTGCCAGCAGCCGACTAGCGGGAGTAGGTAACAATGAGCAGTTCTTC	CASSRLAGVGNNEQFF
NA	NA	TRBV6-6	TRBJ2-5	TGTGCCAGCAGTTCTTCAAGGGGTTCGGAAGAGACCCAGTACTTC	CASSSSRGSEETQYF
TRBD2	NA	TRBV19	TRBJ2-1	TGTGCCAGTAGTATACTAGCGGGTCTCCTTTACAATGAGCAGTTCTTC	CASSILAGLLYNEQFF
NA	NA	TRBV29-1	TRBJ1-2	TGCAGCGCCGATGGAGGGAACTATGGCTACACCTTC	CSADGGNYGYTF
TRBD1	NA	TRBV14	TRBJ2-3	TGTGCCAGCTTCGGACAGGGAGGAGATACGCAGTATTTT	CASFGQGGDTQYF
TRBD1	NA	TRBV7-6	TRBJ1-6	TGTGCCAGCAGCTTATATTCCGGGACAGAAAATTCACCCCTCCACTTT	CASSLYSGTENSPLHF
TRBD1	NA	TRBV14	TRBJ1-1	TGTGCCAGCAGCCAAGATAAGGGGGCCACTGAAGCTTTCTTT	CASSQDKGATEAFF
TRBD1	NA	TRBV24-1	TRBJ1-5	TGTGCCACCAGTGCCCCAGGGGGTCAGCCCCAGCATTTT	CATSAPGGQPQHF
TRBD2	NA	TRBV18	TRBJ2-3	TGTGCCAGCTCACCACGCAGCGGGGGTTCCACAGATACGCAGTATTTT	CASSPRSGGSTDTQYF
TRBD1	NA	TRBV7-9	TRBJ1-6	TGTGCCAGCAGCTTATTACGAACAGGGGATAACTCACCCCTCCACTTT	CASSLLRTGDNSPLHF
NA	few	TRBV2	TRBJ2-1	TGTGCCAGCAGTGCCGTCTATGAGCAGTTCTTC	CASSAVYEQFF
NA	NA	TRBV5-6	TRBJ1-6	TGTGCCAGCAGCTTGGGACAGAATAATTCACCCCTCCACTTT	CASSLGQNNSPLHF
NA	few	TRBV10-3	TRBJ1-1	TGTGCCATCAGCTCCGACGGGTCGAACACTGAAGCTTTCTTT	CAISSDGSNTEAFF
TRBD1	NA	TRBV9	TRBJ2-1	TGTGCCAGCAGCGGAACAGGGGGCTCTTACAATGAGCAGTTCTTC	CASSGTGGSYNEQFF
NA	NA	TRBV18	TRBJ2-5	TGTGCCAGCTCCTCCTTGACTCGGCTGGAGACCCAGTACTTC	CASSSLTRLETQYF
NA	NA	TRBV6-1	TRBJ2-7	TGTGCCAGCAGTGACAGGGGCGAGCAGTACTTC	CASSDRGEQYF
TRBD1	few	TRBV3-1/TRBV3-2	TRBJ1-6	TGTGCCAGCAGCCGTTGGGACAGGCCTAATTCACCCCTCCACTTT	CASSRWDRPNSPLHF
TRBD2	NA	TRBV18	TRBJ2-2	TGTGCCAGCTCAATACTAGCGGGAGTTTCGGGGGAGCTGTTTTTT	CASSILAGVSGELFF
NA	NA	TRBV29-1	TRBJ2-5	TGCAGCGTTGATACGGACTACCTGCAAGAGACCCAGTACTTC	CSVDTDYLQETQYF
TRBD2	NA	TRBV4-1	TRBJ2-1	TGCGCCAGCAGCCAAGATGGGGGGACTAGCGACTACAATGAGCAGTTCTTC	CASSQDGGTSDYNEQFF
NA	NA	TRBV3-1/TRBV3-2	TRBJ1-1	TGTGCCAGCAGGCCGGGGAGGTCAGGGACTCGGGACACTGAAGCTTTCTTT	CASRPGRSGTRDTEAFF
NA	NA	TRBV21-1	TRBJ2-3	TGTGCCAGCAGCAAAGGGTGGACTAGCGACACAGATACGCAGTATTTT	CASSKGWTSDTDTQYF
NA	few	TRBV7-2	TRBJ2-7	TGTGCCAGCAGCTCAGGGGGGCTAGCGGGTCGCTACGAGCAGTACTTC	CASSSGGLAGRYEQYF
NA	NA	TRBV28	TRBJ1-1	TGTGCCAGCAGTGGACTGATGAACACTGAAGCTTTCTTT	CASSGLMNTEAFF
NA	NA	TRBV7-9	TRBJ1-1	TGTGCCAGCAGCCCAGGGGCTACAAACACTGAAGCTTTCTTT	CASSPGATNTEAFF
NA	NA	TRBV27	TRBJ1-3	TGTGCCAGCAGGGGGCAATCAGGAAACACCATATATTTT	CASRGQSGNTIYF
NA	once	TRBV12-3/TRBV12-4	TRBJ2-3	TGTGCCAGCAGTTTAACTCGGGCAGATACGCAGTATTTT	CASSLTRADTQYF
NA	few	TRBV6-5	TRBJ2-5	TGTGCCAGCAGTTACTGGCAGGGGGAGACCCAGTACTTC	CASSYWQGETQYF
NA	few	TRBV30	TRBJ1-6	TGTGCCTGGAGTCTCTCAGGGACTGCCTATAATTCACCCCTCCACTTT	CAWSLSGTAYNSPLHF
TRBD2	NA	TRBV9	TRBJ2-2	TGTGCCAGCAGCGTAGGGACTAGAAACACCGGGGAGCTGTTTTTT	CASSVGTRNTGELFF
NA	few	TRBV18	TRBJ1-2	TGTGCCAGCTCACCACCATCGGCAGGGTCGAGTGGCTACACCTTC	CASSPPSAGSSGYTF
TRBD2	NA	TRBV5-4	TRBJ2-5	TGTGCCAGCAGCCTAGCGGGAGCAGGGGAGACCCAGTACTTC	CASSLAGAGETQYF
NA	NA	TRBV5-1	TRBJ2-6	TGCGCCAGCAGCTTGGGGAGTACGGGGGCCAACGTCCTGACTTTC	CASSLGSTGANVLTF
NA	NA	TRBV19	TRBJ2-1	TGTGCCAGTACCTCCCTGGGCGGGAAGGGCAATGAGCAGTTCTTC	CASTSLGGKGNEQFF
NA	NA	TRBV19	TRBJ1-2	TGTGCCAGTAGGAGGGGGTACGACTATGGCTACACCTTC	CASRRGYDYGYTF
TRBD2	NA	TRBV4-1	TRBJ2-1	TGCGCCAGCAGCCATGGGGGACTAGCGGATCCTAGCGATGAGCAGTTCTTC	CASSHGGLADPSDEQFF
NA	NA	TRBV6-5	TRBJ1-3	TGTGCCAGCAGTTACTCGAGGACAACTGGAAACACCATATATTTT	CASSYSRTTGNTIYF
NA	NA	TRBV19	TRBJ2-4	TGTGCCAGTAGTATGGGGACATCGGGAAACATTCAGTACTTC	CASSMGTSGNIQYF
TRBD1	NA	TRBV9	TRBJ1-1	TGTGCCAGCAGCGTTGGAGGGGGCGGCACTGAAGCTTTCTTT	CASSVGGGGTEAFF
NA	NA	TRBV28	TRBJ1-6	TGTGCCAGCGGGTCACAGGGTAATTCACCCCTCCACTTT	CASGSQGNSPLHF
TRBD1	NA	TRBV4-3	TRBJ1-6	TGCGCCAGCAGCCAAGAATGGACAGGGGTGGGTTCACCCCTCCACTTT	CASSQEWTGVGSPLHF
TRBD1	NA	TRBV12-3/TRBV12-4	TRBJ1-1	TGTGCCAGCAGTTACACAGGGGACACTGAAGCTTTCTTT	CASSYTGDTEAFF
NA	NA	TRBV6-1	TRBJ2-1	TGTGCCAGCAGTGGCTCTCGGCCGACTTCCTACAATGAGCAGTTCTTC	CASSGSRPTSYNEQFF
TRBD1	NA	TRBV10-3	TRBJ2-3	TGTGCCATCAGAACGGGACAGGGTAGGACAGATACGCAGTATTTT	CAIRTGQGRTDTQYF
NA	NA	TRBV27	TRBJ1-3	TGTGCCAGCAGTTTCGCAGGGCCGGTCTCTGGAAACACCATATATTTT	CASSFAGPVSGNTIYF
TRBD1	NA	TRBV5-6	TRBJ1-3	TGTGCCAGCAGCTTGGTACAGGGGAACACCATATATTTT	CASSLVQGNTIYF
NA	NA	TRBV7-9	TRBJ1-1	TGTGCCAGCAGCTTAGGAGGAGGGCCGATGAAGAACACTGAAGCTTTCTTT	CASSLGGGPMKNTEAFF
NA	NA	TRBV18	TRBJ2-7	TGTGCCAGCTCACCTAGGGACAACCCCTACGAGCAGTACTTC	CASSPRDNPYEQYF
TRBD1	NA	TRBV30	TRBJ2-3	TGTGCCTGGAGCGCAACAGGGGGCACAGATACGCAGTATTTT	CAWSATGGTDTQYF
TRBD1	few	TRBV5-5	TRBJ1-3	TGTGCCAGCAGCTTGGGTGACAGGGGCTCTGGAAACACCATATATTTT	CASSLGDRGSGNTIYF